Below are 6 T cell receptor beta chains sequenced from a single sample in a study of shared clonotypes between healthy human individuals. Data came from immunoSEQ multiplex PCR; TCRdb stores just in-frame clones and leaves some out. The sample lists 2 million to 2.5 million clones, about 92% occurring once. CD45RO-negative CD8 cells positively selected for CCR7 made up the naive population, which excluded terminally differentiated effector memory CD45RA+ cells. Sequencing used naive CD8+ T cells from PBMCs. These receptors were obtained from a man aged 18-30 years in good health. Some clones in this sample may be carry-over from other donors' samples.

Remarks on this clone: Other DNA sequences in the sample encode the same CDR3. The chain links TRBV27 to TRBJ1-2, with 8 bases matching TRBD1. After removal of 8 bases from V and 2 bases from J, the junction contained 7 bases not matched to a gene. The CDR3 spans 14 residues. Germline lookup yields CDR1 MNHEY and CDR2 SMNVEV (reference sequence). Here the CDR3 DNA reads TGTGCCAGCGGGAACAGGGGGGCCAACTATGGCTACACCTTC. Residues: CASGNRGANYGYTF.

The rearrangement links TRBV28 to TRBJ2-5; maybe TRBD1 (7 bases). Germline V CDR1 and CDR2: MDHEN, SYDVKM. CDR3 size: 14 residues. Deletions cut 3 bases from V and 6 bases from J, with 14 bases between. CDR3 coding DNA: TGTGCCAGCAGTTTTTTCAGGGGGAGGAAGACCCAGTACTTC. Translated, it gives CASSFFRGRKTQYF.

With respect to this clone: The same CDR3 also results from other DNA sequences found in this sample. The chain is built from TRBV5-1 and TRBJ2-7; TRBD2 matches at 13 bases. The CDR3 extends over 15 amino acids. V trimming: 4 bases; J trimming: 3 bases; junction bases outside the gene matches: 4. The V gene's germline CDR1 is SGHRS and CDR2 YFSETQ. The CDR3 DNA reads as TGCGCCAGCAGCCCTTGGACTAGCGGGAGCTACGAGCAGTACTTC. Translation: CASSPWTSGSYEQYF.

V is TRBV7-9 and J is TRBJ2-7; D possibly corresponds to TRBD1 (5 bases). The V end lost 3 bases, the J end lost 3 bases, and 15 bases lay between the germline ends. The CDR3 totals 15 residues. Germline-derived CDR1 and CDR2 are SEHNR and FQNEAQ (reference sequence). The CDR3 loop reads CASSFPGNKLYEQYF. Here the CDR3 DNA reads TGTGCCAGCAGCTTCCCAGGGAACAAACTCTACGAGCAGTACTTC.

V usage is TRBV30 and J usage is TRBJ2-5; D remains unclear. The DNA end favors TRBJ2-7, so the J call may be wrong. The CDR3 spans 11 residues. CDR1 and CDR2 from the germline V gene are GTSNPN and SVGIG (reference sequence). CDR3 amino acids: CAWSVAYEQYF. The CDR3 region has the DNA TGTGCCTGGAGTGTGGCCTACGAGCAGTACTTC.

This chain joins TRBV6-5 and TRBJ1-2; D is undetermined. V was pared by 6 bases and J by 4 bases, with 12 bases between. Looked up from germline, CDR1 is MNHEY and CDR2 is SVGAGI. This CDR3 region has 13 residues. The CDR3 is CASRLSSLYGYTF. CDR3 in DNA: TGTGCCAGCAGGCTAAGCTCCCTCTATGGCTACACCTTC.